This entry describes one TCR beta chain. This sample stems from a study of blood T cell repertoires in COVID-19. CDR1 SGHNT and CDR2 YYREEE come from the germline V gene (reference sequence). The CDR3 covers 15 residues. J was trimmed by 0 bases and V by 4 bases; bases with no gene match: 2. Produced via immunoSEQ multiplex PCR; TCRdb's table is partial and in-frame only. The table has fewer than 350,000 clones, roughly 85% seen once. The sequence was obtained from a human donor in a cohort sampled during active COVID-19. The sample comprised peripheral blood. The chain uses TRBV5-4 and TRBJ2-1; the match to TRBD2 covers 9 bases. The CDR3 here is CASSPSGNSYNEQFF. CDR3 bases: TGTGCCAGCAGCCCTAGCGGGAACTCCTACAATGAGCAGTTCTTC.